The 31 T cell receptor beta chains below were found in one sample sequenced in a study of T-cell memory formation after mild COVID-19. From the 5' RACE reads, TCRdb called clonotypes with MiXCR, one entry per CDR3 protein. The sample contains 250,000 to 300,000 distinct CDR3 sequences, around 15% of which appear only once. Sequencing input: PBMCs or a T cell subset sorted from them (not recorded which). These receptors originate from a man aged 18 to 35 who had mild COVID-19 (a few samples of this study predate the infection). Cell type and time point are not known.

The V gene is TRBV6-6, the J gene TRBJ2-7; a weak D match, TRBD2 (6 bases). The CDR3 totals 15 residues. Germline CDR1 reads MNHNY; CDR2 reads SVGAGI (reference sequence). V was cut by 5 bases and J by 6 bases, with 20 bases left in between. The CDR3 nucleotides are TGTGCCAGCAGTCCGCGGGACCTCGCGACGGGCGAGCAGTACGTC. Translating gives CASSPRDLATGEQYV.

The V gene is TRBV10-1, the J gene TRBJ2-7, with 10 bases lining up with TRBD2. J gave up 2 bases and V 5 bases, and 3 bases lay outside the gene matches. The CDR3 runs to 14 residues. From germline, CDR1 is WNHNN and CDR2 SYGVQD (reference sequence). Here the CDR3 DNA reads TGCGCCAGCAGTCCTCTAGCGGGGGCCTACGAGCAGTACTTC. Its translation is CASSPLAGAYEQYF.

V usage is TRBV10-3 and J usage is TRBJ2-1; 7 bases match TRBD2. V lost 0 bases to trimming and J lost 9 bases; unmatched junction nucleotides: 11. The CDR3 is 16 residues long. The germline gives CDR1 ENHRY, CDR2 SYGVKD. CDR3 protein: CAISESATGGAPEQFF. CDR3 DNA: TGTGCCATCAGTGAGTCGGCGACGGGGGGTGCCCCTGAGCAGTTCTTC.

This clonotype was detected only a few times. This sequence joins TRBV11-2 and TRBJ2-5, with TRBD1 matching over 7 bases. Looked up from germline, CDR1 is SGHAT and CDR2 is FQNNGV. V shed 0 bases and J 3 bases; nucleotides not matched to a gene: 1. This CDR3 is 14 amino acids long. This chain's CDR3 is CASSLETGEETQYF. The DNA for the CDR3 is TGTGCCAGCAGCTTAGAAACAGGGGAAGAGACCCAGTACTTC.

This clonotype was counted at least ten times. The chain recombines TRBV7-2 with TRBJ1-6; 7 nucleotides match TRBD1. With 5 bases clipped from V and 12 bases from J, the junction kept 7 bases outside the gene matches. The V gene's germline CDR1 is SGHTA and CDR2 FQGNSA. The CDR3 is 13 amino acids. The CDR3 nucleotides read TGTGCCAGCAGCATGGCAGGGGGTGGACCCCTCCACTTT. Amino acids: CASSMAGGGPLHF.

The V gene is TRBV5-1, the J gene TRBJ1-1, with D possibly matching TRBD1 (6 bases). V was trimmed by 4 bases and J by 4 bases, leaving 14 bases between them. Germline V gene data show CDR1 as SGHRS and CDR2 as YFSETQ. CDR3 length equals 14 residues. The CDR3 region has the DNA TGCGCCAGCAGCAGATTGGGGGCAGGCACTGAAGCTTTCTTT. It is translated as CASSRLGAGTEAFF.

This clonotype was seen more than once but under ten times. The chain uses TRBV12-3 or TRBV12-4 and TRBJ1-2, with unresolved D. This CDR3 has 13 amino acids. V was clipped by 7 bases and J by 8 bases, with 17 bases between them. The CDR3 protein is CASKARRGNGYTF. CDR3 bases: TGTGCCAGCAAAGCAAGGAGAGGGAACGGCTACACCTTC.

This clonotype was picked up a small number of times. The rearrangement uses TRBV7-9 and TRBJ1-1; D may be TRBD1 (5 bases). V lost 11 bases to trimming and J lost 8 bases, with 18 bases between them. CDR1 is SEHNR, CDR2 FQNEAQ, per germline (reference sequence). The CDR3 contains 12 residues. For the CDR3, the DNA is TGTGCCTGCCGACAGAAAGATCAGGAAGCTTTCTTT. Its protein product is CACRQKDQEAFF.

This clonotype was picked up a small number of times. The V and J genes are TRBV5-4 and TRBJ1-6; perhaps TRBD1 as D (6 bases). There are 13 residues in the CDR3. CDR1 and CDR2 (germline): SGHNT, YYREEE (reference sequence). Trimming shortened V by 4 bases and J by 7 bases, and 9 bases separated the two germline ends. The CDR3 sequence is CASSGGQNSPLHF. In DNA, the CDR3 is TGTGCCAGCAGCGGGGGACAAAATTCACCCCTCCACTTT.

CDR3 DNA sequence: TGTGCCAGCAGCTCCCCCTCCGGGGGAGGTGGCTACACCTTC. Encoded protein: CASSSPSGGGGYTF. This chain uses TRBV7-6 with TRBJ1-2; the D gene is possibly TRBD1 (5 bases). The germline CDR1 and CDR2 sequences are SGHVS and FNYEAQ. This CDR3 spans 14 amino acids. The V end was cut by 4 bases, the J end by 7 bases, with 16 bases between.

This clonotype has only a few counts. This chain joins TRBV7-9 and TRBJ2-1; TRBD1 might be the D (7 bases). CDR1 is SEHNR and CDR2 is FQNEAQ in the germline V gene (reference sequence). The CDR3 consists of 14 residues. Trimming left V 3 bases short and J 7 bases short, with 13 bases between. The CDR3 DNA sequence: TGTGCCAGCAGCTTTTCAGGGGGGCGAAATGAGCAGTTCTTC. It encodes CASSFSGGRNEQFF.

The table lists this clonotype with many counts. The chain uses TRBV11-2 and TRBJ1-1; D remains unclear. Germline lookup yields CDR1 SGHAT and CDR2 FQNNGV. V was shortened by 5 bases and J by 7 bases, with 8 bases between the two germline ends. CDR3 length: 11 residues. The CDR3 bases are TGTGCCAGCAGCCTCTACAGTGAAGCTTTCTTT. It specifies CASSLYSEAFF.

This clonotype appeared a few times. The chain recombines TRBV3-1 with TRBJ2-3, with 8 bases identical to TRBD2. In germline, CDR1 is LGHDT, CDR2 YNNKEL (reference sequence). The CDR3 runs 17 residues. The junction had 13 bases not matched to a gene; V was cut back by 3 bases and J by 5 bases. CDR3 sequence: CASSQVTGLGFGDTQYF. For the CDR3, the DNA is TGTGCCAGCAGCCAGGTCACGGGACTAGGGTTTGGAGATACGCAGTATTTT.

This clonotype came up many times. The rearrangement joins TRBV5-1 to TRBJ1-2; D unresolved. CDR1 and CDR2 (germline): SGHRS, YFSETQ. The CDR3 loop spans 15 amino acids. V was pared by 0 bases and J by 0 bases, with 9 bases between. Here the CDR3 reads CASSLGLGPNYGYTF. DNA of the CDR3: TGCGCCAGCAGCTTGGGTCTAGGCCCTAACTATGGCTACACCTTC.

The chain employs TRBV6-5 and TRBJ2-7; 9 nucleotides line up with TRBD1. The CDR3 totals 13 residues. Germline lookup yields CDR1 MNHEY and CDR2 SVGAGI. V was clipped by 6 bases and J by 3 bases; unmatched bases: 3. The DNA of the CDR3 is TGTGCCAGCAGGAGGACAGGGGTCTACGAGCAGTACTTC. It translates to CASRRTGVYEQYF.

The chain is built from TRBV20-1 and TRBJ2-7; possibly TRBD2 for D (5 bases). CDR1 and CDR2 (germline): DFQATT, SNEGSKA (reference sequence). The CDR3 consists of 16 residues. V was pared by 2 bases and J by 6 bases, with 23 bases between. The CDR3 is CSARSLEGLAVSEQYF. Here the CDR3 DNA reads TGCAGTGCTAGAAGTCTAGAGGGCCTAGCTGTCTCCGAGCAGTACTTC.

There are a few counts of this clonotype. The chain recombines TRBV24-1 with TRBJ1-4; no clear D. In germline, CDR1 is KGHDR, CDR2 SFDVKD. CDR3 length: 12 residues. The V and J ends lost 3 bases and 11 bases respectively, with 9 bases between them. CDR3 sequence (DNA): TGTGCCACCAGTGATCTCGGACGCAAACTGTTTTTT. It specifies CATSDLGRKLFF.

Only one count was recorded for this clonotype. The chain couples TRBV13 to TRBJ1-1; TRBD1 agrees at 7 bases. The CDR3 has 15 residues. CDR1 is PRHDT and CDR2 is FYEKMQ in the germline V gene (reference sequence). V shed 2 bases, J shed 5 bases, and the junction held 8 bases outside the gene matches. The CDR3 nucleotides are TGTGCCAGCAGCTTATGGTCAGGGGGGAGAACTGAAGCTTTCTTT. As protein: CASSLWSGGRTEAFF. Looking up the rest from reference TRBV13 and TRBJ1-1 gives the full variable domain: AAGVIQSPRHLIKEKRETATLKCYPIPRHDTVYWYQQGPGQDPQFLISFYEKMQSDKGSIPDRFSAQQFSDYHSELNMSSLELGDSALYFCASSLWSGGRTEAFFGQGTRLTVV.

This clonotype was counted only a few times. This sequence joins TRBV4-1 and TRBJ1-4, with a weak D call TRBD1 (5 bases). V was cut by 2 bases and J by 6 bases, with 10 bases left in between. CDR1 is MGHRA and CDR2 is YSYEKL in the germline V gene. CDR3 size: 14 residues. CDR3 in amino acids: CASSQQGRDEKLFF. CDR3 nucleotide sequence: TGCGCCAGCAGCCAACAGGGAAGGGATGAAAAACTGTTTTTT.

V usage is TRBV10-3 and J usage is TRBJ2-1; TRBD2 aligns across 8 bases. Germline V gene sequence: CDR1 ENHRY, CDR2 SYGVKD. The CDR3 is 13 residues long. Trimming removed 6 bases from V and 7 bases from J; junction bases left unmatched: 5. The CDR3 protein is CAISGGAGNEQFF. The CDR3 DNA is TGTGCCATCAGCGGGGGGGCCGGGAATGAGCAGTTCTTC.

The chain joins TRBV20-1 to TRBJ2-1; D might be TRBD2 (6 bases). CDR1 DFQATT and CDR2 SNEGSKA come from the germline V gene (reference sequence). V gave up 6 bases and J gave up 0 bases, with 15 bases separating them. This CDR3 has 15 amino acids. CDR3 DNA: TGCAGTGCCCTGAGGACTAAGAGCTCCTACAATGAGCAGTTCTTC. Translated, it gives CSALRTKSSYNEQFF.

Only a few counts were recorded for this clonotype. CDR3 bases: TGTGCCAGCAGAATGGACAGGCACGGCAATCAGCCCCAGCATTTT. Protein: CASRMDRHGNQPQHF. The V call is TRBV6-5, the J call TRBJ1-5, with 7 bases matching TRBD1. V shed 6 bases, J shed 2 bases, and the junction held 7 bases outside the gene matches. From germline, CDR1 is MNHEY and CDR2 SVGAGI. This CDR3 comprises 15 residues.

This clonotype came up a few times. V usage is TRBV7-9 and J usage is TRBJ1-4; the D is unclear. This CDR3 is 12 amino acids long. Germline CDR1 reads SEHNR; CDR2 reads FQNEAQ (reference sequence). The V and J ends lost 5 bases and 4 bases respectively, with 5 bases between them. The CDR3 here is CASSELNEKLFF. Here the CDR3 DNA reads TGTGCCAGCAGCGAACTTAATGAAAAACTGTTTTTT. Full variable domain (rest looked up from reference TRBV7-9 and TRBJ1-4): DTGVSQNPRHKITKRGQNVTFRCDPISEHNRLYWYRQTLGQGPEFLTYFQNEAQLEKSRLLSDRFSAERPKGSFSTLEIQRTEQGDSAMYLCASSELNEKLFFGSGTQLSVL.

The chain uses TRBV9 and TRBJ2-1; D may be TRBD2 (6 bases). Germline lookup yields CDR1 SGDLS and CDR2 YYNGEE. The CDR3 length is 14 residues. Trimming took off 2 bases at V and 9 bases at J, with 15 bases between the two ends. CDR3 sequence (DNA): TGTGCCAGCAGCGTCAGTAGCGGTCTTAGTGAGCAGTTCTTC. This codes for CASSVSSGLSEQFF.

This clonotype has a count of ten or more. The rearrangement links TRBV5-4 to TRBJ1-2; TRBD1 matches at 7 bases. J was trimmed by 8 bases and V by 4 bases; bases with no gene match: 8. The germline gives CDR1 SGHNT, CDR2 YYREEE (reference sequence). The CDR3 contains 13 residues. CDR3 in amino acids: CASSQQGPRGYTF. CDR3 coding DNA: TGTGCCAGCAGCCAACAGGGGCCCCGGGGCTACACCTTC.

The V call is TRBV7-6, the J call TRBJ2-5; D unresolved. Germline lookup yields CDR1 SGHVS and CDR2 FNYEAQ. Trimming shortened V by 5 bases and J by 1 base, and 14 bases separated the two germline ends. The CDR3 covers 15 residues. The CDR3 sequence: CASSRSVRFQETQYF. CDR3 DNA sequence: TGTGCCAGCAGCAGGAGTGTACGGTTCCAAGAGACCCAGTACTTC. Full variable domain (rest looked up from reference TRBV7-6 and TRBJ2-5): GAGVSQSPRYKVTKRGQDVALRCDPISGHVSLYWYRQALGQGPEFLTYFNYEAQQDKSGLPNDRFSAERPEGSISTLTIQRTEQRDSAMYRCASSRSVRFQETQYFGPGTRLLVL.

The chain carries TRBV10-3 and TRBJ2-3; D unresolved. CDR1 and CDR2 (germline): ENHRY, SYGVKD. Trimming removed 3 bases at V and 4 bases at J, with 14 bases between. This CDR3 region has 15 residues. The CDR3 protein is CAISDSKGPPDTQYF. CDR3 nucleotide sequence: TGTGCCATCAGTGATTCGAAGGGTCCTCCAGATACGCAGTATTTT.

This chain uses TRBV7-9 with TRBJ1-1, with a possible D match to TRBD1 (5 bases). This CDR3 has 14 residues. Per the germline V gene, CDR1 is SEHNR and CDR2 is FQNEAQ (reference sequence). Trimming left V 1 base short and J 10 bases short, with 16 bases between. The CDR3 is CASSLGGQGGSAFF. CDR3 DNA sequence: TGTGCCAGCAGCTTAGGTGGCCAGGGTGGATCAGCTTTCTTT.

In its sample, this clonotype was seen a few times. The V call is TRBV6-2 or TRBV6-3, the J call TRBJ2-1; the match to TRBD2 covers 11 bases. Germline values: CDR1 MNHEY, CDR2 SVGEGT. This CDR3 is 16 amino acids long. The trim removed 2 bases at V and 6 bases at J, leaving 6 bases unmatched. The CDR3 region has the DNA TGTGCCAGCAGTTACGGGCCGGGACTAGCGGTCAATGAGCAGTTCTTC. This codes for CASSYGPGLAVNEQFF.

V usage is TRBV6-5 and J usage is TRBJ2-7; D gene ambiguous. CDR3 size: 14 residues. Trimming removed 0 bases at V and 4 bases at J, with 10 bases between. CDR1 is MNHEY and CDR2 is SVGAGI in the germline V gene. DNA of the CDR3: TGTGCCAGCAGTTACTCATCGCAGGCTTACGAGCAGTACTTC. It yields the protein CASSYSSQAYEQYF.

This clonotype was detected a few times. For the CDR3, the DNA is TGCAGTGCTAGAGACCCAGGGCGTGGCTACACCTTC. It encodes CSARDPGRGYTF. The rearrangement uses TRBV20-1 and TRBJ1-2; a possible D gene is TRBD1 (5 bases). Germline-derived CDR1 and CDR2 are DFQATT and SNEGSKA (reference sequence). The CDR3 contains 12 residues. V dropped 0 bases and J dropped 7 bases, with 9 bases sitting between them.